The subject of this entry is one T cell receptor (beta chain). Its antigen is still unknown. The entry originates in a study of type 1 regulatory T cells. At the level of the study: This in vitro CD4 product, T-allo10, is enriched for Tr1 cells and alloantigen-specific.

CDR1 and CDR2 (germline): DFQATT, SNEGSKA (reference sequence). The CDR3 totals 14 residues. J lost 1 base, V lost 4 bases, and 6 bases had no gene match. TCRdb re-analysed the reads in MiXCR, keeping a single row per CDR3 protein. The sample includes some 20,000 distinct CDR3 sequences, approximately 44% of them seen just once. The TCR originated in a human donor in good health. The rearrangement joins TRBV20-1 to TRBJ1-1; 7 bases align to TRBD1. Sequenced sample: cultured T cells, either the whole culture or a sorted T cell fraction (not recorded which). The CDR3 DNA reads TGCAGTGCTAAGCCGGGACAGCGGAACACTGAAGCTTTCTTT. Residues: CSAKPGQRNTEAFF.